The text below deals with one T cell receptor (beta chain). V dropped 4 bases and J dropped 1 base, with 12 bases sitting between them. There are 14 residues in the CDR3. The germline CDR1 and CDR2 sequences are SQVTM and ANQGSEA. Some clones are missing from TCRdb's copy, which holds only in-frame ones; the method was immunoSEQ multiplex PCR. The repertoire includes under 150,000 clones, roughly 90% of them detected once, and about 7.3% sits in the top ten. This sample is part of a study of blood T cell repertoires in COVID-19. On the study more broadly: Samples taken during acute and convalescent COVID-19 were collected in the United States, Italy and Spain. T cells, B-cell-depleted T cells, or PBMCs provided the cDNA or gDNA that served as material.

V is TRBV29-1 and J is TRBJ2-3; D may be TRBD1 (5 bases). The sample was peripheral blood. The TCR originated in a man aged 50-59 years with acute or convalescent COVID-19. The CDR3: CSVGLGPRTDTQYF. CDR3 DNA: TGCAGCGTTGGTCTGGGGCCCCGCACAGATACGCAGTATTTT.